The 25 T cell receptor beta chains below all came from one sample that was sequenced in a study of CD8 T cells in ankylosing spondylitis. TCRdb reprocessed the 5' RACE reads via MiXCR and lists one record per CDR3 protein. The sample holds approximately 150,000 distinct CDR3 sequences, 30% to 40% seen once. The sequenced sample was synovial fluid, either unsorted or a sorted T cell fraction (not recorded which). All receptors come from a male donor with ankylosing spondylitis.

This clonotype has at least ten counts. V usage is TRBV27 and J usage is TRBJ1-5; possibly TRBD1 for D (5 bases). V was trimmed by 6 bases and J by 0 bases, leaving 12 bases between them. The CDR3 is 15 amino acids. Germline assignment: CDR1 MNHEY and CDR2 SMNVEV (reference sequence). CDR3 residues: CASSPDTNSNQPQHF. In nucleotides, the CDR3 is TGTGCCAGCAGCCCGGACACCAATAGCAATCAGCCCCAGCATTTT.

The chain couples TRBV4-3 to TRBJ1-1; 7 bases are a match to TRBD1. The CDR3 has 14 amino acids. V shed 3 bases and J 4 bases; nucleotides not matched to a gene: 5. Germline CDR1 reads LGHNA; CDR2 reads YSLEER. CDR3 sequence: CASSHRGLSTEAFF. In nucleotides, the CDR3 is TGCGCCAGCAGCCATAGGGGGCTCAGCACTGAAGCTTTCTTT.

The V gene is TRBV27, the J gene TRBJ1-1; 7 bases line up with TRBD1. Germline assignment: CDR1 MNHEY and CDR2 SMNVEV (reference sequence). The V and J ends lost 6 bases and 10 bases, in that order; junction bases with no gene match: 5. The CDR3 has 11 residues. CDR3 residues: CASSHRGRAFF. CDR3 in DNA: TGTGCCAGCAGCCACAGGGGACGAGCTTTCTTT.

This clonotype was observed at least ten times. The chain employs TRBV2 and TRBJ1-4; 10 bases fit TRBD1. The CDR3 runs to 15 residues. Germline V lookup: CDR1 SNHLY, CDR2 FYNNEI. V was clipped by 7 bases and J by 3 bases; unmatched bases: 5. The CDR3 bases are TGTGCCAGCACGAGGGGACAGGGGTCTAATGAAAAACTGTTTTTT. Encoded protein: CASTRGQGSNEKLFF.

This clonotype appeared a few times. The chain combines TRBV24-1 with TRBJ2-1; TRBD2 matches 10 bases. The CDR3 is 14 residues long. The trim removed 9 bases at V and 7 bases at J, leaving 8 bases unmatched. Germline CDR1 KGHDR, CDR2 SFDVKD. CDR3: CATSPSGSFNEQFF. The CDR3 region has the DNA TGTGCCACCTCACCTAGCGGGAGTTTTAATGAGCAGTTCTTC.

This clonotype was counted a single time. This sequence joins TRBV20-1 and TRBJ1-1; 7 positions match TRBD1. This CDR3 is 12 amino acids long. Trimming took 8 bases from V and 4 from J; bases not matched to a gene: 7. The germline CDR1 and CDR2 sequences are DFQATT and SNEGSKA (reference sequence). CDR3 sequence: CSTRQGITEAFF. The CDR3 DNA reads TGCAGTACCCGACAGGGCATCACTGAAGCTTTCTTT.

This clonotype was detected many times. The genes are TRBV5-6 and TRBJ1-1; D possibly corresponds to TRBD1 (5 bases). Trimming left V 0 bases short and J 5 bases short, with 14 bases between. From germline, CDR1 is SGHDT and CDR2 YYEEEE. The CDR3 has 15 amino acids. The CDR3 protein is CASSLGLGGRTEAFF. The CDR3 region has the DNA TGTGCCAGCAGCTTGGGCCTGGGGGGAAGGACTGAAGCTTTCTTT. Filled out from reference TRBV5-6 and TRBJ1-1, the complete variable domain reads DAGVTQSPTHLIKTRGQQVTLRCSPKSGHDTVSWYQQALGQGPQFIFQYYEEEERQRGNFPDRFSGHQFPNYSSELNVNALLLGDSALYLCASSLGLGGRTEAFFGQGTRLTVV.

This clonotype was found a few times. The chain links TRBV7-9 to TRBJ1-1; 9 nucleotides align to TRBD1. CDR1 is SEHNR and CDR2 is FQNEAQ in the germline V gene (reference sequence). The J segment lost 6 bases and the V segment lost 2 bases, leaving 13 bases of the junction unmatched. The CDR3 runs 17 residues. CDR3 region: CASSLSTPGQGSAEAFF. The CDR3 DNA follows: TGTGCCAGCAGCTTATCGACGCCGGGACAGGGTTCTGCTGAAGCTTTCTTT.

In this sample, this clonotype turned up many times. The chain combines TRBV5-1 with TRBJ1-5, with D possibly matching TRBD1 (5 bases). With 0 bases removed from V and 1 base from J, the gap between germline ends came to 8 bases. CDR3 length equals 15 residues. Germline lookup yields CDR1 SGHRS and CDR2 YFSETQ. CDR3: CASSLDGASNQPQHF. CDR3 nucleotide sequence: TGCGCCAGCAGCTTGGACGGGGCGAGCAATCAGCCCCAGCATTTT.

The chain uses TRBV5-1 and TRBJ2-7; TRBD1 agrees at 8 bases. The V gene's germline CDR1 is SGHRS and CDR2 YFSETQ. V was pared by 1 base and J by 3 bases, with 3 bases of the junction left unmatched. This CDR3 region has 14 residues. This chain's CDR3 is CASSLRTGNYEQYF. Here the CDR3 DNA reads TGCGCCAGCAGCTTGAGGACAGGGAACTACGAGCAGTACTTC.

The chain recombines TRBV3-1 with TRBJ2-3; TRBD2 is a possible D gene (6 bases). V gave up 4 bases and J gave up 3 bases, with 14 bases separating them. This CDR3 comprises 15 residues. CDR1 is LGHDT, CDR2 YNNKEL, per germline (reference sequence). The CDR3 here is CASSLSGLGTDTQYF. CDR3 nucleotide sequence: TGTGCCAGCAGCCTTAGCGGCCTGGGAACAGATACGCAGTATTTT.

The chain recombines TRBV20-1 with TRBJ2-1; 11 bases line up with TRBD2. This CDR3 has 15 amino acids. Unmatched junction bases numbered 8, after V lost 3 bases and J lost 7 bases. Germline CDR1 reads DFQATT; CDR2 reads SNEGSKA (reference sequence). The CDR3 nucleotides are TGCAGTGCTAGCTTAGCGGGAGGGAGGAGTAATGAGCAGTTCTTC. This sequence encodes CSASLAGGRSNEQFF.

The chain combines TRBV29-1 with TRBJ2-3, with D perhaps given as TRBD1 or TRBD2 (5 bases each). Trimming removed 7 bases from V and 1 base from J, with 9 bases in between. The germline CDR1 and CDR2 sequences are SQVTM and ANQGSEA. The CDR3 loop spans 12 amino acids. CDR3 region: CSDRDRTDTQYF. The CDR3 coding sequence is TGCAGCGACCGGGACCGCACAGATACGCAGTATTTT.

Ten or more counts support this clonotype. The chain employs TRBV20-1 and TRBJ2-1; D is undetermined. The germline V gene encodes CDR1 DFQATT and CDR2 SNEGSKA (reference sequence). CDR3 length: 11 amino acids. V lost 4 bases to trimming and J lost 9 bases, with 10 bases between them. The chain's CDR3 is CSATQQLEQFF. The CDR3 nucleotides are TGCAGTGCTACCCAGCAACTTGAGCAGTTCTTC.

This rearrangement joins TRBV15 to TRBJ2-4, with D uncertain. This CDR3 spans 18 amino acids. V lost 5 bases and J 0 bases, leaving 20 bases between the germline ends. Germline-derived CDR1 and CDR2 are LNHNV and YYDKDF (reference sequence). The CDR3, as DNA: TGTGCCACCAGCCCTTCTAAGAGTAATGGTTTAGCCAAAAACATTCAGTACTTC. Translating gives CATSPSKSNGLAKNIQYF.

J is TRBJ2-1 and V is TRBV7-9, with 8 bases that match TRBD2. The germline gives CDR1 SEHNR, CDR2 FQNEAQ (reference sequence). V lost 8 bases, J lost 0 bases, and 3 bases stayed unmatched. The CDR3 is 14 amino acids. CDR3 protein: CASSGTSSYNEQFF. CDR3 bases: TGTGCCAGCTCCGGGACTAGCTCCTACAATGAGCAGTTCTTC.

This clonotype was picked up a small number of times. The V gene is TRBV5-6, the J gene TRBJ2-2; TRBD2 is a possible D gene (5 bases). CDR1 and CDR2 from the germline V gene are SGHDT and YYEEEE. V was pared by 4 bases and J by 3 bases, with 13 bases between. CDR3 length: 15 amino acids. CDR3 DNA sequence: TGTGCCAGCAGCCTGGGAGATCGGGACACCGGGGAGCTGTTTTTT. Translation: CASSLGDRDTGELFF.

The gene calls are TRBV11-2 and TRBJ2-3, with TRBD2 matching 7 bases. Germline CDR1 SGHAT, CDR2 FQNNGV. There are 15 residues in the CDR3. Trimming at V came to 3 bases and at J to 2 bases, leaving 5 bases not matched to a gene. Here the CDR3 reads CASSLRGTYTDTQYF. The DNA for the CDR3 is TGTGCCAGCAGCTTGCGGGGGACTTACACAGATACGCAGTATTTT.

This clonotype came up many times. In DNA form, the CDR3 reads TGCAGCGTTGAGGTAGGGACAGGGGCGAACACTGAAGCTTTCTTT. It specifies CSVEVGTGANTEAFF. V gene TRBV29-1 combines with J gene TRBJ1-1; 10 positions match TRBD1. Germline CDR1 and CDR2: SQVTM and ANQGSEA. Losses at the gene ends were 3 bases for V and 1 base for J; bases not matched to a gene: 5. The CDR3 length is 15 residues. Together with reference TRBV29-1 and TRBJ1-1, the CDR3 gives the full variable domain: SAVISQKPSRDICQRGTSLTIQCQVDSQVTMMFWYRQQPGQSLTLIATANQGSEATYESGFVIDKFPISRPNLTFSTLTVSNMSPEDSSIYLCSVEVGTGANTEAFFGQGTRLTVV.

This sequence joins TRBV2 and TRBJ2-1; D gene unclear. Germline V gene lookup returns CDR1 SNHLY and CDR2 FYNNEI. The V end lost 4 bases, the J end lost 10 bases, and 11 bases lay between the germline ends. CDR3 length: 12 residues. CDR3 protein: CASSAQSGEQFF. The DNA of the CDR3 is TGTGCCAGCAGTGCTCAGTCTGGCGAGCAGTTCTTC. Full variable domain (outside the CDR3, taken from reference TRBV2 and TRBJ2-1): EPEVTQTPSHQVTQMGQEVILRCVPISNHLYFYWYRQILGQKVEFLVSFYNNEISEKSEIFDDQFSVERPDGSNFTLKIRSTKLEDSAMYFCASSAQSGEQFFGPGTRLTVL.

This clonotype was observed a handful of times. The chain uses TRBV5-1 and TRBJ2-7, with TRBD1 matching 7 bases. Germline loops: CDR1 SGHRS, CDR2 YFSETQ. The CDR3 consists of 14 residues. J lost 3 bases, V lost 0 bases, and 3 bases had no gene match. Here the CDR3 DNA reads TGCGCCAGCAGCTTGGCGACAGGGAGCTACGAGCAGTACTTC. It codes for CASSLATGSYEQYF.

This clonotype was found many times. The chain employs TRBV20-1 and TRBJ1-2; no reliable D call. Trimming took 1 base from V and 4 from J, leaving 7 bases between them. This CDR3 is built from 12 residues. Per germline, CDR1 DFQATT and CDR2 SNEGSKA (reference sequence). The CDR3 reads CSARAQIYGYTF. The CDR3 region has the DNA TGCAGTGCTAGAGCGCAGATCTATGGCTACACCTTC.

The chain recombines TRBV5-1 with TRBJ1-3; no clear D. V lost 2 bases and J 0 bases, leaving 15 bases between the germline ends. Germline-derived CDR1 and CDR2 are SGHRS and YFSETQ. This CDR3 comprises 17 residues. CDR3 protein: CASSFNPQASSGNTIYF. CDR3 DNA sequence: TGCGCCAGCAGCTTCAATCCGCAGGCCAGCTCTGGAAACACCATATATTTT. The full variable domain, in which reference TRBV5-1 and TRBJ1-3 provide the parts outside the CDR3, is KAGVTQTPRYLIKTRGQQVTLSCSPISGHRSVSWYQQTPGQGLQFLFEYFSETQRNKGNFPGRFSGRQFSNSRSEMNVSTLELGDSALYLCASSFNPQASSGNTIYFGEGSWLTVV.

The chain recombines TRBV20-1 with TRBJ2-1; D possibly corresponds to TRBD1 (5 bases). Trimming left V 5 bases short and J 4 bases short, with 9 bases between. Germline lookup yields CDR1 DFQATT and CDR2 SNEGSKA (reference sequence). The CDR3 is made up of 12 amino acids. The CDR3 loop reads CSARTLYNEQFF. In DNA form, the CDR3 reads TGCAGTGCTCGGACACTGTACAATGAGCAGTTCTTC.

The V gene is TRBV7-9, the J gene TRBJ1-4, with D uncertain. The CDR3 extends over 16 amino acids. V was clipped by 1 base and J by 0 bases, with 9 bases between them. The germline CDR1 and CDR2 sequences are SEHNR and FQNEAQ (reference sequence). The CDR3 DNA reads TGTGCCAGCAGCTTAGTATATGCTGCAACTAATGAAAAACTGTTTTTT. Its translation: CASSLVYAATNEKLFF.